This T cell receptor (beta chain) comes out of a study of blood T cell repertoires in COVID-19. Germline assignment: CDR1 MNHEY and CDR2 SVGAGI. CDR3 length: 13 residues. The V end lost 4 bases, the J end lost 2 bases, and 9 bases lay between the germline ends. This clone was detected only once. Original methodology: Amplification from reference gene primers served as the basis for estimated nucleated cell counts. Assay used: immunoSEQ multiplex PCR; TCRdb lists only in-frame clones, some missing. That table gives V, J and clone size, and the DNA gave D and trimming. The sample contains 200,000 to 250,000 clones, approximately 87% of which appear only once.

Sequenced: PBMCs or T cells enriched from blood (not recorded which). The receptor comes from a woman aged 45-65 years in a cohort exposed to, infected with or recovered from COVID-19 (not recorded which). The chain recombines TRBV6-5 with TRBJ2-7, with D tentatively TRBD1 (6 bases). In DNA, the CDR3 is TGTGCCAGCAGTTCGACAGGCCCCTACGAGCAGTACTTC. Translation gives CASSSTGPYEQYF.